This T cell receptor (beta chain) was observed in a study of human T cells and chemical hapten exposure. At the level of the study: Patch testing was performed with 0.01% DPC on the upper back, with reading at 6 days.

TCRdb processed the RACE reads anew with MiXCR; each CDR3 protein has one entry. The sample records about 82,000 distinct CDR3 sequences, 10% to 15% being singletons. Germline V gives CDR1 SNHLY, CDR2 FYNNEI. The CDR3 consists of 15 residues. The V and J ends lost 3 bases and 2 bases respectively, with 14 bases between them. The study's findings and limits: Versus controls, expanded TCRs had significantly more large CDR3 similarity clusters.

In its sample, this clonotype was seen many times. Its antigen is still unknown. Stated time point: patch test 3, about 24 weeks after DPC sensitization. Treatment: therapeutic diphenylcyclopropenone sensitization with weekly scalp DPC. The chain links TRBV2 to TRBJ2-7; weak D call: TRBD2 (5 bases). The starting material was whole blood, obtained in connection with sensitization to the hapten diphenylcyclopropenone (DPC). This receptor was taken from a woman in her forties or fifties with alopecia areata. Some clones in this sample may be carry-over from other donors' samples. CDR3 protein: CASSDGRRIPYEQYF. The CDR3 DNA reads TGTGCCAGCAGTGATGGCAGGAGGATACCCTACGAGCAGTACTTC.